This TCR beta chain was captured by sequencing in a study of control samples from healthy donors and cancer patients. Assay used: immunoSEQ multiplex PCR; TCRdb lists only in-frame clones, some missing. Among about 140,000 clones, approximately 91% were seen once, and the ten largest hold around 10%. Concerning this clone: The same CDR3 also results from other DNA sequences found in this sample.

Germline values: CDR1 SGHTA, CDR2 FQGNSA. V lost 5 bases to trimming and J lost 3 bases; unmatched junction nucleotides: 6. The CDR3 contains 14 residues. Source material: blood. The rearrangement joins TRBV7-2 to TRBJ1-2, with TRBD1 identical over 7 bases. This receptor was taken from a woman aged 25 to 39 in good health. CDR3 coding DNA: TGTGCCAGCAGCCCCCAGGGGGGCGACTATGGCTACACCTTC. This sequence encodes CASSPQGGDYGYTF.